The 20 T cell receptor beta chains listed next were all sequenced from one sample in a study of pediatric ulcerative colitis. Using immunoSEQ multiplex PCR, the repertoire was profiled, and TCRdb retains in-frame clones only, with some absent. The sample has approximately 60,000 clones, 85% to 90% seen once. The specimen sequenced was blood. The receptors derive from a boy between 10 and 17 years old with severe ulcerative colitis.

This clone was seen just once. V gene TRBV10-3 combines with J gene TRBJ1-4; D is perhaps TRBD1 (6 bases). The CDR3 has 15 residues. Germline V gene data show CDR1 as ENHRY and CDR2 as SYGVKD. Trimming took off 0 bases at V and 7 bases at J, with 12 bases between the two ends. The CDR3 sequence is CAISESMGAVEKLFF. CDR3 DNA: TGTGCCATCAGTGAGTCGATGGGGGCGGTTGAAAAACTGTTTTTT.

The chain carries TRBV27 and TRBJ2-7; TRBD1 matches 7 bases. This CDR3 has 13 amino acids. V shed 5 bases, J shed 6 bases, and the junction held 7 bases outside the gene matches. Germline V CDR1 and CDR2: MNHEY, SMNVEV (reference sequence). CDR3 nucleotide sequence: TGTGCCAGCAGTGCCCAGGACAGGTCCGAGCAGTACTTC. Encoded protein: CASSAQDRSEQYF.

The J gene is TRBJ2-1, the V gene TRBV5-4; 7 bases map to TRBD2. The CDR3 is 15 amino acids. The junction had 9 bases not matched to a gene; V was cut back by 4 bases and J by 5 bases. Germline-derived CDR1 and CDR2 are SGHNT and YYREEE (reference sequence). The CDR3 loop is CASSIGASGNNEQFF. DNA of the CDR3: TGTGCCAGCAGCATAGGGGCTAGCGGAAACAATGAGCAGTTCTTC.

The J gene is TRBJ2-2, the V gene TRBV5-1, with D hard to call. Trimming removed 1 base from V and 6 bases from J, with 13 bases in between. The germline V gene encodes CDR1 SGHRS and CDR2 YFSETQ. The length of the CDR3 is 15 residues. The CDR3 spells CASSLSSTSSGELFF. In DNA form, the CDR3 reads TGCGCCAGCAGCTTGTCCAGTACATCCTCCGGGGAGCTGTTTTTT.

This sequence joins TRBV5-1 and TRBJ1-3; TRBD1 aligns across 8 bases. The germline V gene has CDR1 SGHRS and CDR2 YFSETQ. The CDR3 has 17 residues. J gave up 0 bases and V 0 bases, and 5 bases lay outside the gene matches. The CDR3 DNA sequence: TGCGCCAGCAGCTTGGAGCCAGGGGGCGGCTCTGGAAACACCATATATTTT. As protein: CASSLEPGGGSGNTIYF.

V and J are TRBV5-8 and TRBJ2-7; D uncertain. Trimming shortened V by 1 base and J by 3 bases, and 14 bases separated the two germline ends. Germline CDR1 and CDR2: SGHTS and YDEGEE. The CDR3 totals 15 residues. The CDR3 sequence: CASSLSPKSSYEQYF. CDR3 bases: TGTGCCAGCAGCTTGTCCCCTAAATCCAGCTACGAGCAGTACTTC. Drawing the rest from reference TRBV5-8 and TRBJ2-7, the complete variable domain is EAGVTQSPTHLIKTRGQQATLRCSPISGHTSVYWYQQALGLGLQFLLWYDEGEERNRGNFPPRFSGRQFPNYSSELNVNALELEDSALYLCASSLSPKSSYEQYFGPGTRLTVT.

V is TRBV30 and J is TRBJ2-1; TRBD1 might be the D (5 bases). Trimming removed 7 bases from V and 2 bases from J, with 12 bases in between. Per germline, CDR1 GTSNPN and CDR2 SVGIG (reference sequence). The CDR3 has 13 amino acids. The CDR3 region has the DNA TGTGCCTATGATAGGGGAACCTACAATGAGCAGTTCTTC. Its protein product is CAYDRGTYNEQFF.

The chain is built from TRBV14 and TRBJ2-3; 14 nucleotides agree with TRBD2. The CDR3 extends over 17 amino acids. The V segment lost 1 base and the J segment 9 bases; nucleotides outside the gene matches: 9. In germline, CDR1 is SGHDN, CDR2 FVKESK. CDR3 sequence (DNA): TGTGCCAGCAGCCAAGGGACTAGCGGGAGGAACCGGGAAACGCAGTATTTT. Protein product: CASSQGTSGRNRETQYF.

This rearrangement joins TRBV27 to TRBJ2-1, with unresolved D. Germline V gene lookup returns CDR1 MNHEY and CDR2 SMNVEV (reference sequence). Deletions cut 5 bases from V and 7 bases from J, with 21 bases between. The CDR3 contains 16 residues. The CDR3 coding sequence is TGTGCCAGCAGTGTCCTCCCAGCAGGTCCCGGGAATGAGCAGTTCTTC. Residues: CASSVLPAGPGNEQFF.

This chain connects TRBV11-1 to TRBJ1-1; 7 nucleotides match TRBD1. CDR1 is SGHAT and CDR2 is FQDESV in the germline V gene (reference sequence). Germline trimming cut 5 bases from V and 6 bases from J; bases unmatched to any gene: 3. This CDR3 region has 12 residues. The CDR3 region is CASSRQGSEAFF. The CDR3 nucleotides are TGTGCCAGCAGCCGACAGGGATCTGAAGCTTTCTTT.

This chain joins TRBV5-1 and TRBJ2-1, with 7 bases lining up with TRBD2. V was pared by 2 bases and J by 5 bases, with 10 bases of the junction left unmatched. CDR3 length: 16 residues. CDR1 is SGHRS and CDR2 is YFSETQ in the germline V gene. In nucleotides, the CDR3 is TGCGCCAGCAGCTTTGGTGGGAGGGTCGGCGACAATGAGCAGTTCTTC. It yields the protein CASSFGGRVGDNEQFF.

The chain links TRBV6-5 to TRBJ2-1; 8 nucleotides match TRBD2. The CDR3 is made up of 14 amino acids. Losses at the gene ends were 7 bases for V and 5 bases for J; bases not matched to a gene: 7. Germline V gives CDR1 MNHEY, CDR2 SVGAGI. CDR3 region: CASNPGGADNEQFF. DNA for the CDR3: TGTGCCAGCAATCCGGGAGGGGCCGACAATGAGCAGTTCTTC.

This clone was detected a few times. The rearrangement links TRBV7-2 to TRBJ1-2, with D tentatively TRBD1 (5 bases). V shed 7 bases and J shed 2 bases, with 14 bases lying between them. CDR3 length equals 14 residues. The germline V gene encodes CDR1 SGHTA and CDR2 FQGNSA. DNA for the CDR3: TGTGCCAGCACAATCCCGGGGGGGAACTATGGCTACACCTTC. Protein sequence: CASTIPGGNYGYTF.

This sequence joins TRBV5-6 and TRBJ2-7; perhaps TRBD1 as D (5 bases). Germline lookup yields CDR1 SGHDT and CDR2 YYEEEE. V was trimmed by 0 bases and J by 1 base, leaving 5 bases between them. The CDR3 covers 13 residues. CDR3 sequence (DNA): TGTGCCAGCAGCTTGGGACAGTCCTACGAGCAGTACTTC. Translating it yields CASSLGQSYEQYF.

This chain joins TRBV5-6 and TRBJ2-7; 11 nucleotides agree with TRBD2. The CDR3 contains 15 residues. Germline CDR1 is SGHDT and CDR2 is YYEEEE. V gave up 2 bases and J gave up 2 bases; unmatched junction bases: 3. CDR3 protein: CASSFLAGGTYEQYF. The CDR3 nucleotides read TGTGCCAGCAGCTTCTTAGCGGGAGGGACCTACGAGCAGTACTTC.

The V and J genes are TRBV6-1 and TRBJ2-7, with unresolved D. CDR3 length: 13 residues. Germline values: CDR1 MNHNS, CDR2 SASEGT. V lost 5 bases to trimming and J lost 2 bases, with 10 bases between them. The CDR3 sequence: CASSSVPTYEQYF. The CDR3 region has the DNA TGTGCCAGCAGTAGCGTACCTACCTACGAGCAGTACTTC.

This CDR3 is CASSNGQGVYEQYF. CDR3 coding DNA: TGTGCCAGCAGTAATGGACAGGGAGTCTACGAGCAGTACTTC. This chain connects TRBV6-6 to TRBJ2-7; 8 bases are a match to TRBD1. CDR3 length equals 14 residues. The trim removed 5 bases at V and 3 bases at J, leaving 6 bases unmatched. The V gene's germline CDR1 is MNHNY and CDR2 SVGAGI (reference sequence).

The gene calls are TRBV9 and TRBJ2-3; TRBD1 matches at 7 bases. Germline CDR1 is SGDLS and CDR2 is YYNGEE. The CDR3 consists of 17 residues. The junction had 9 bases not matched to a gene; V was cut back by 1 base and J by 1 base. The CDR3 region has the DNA TGTGCCAGCAGCGTAAGATCCGGGACAGCTGGCACAGATACGCAGTATTTT. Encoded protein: CASSVRSGTAGTDTQYF.

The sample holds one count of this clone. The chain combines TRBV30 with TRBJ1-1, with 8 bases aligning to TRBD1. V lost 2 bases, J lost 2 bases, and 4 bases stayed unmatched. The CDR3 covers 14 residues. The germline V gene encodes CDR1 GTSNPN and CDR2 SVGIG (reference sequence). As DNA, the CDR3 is TGTGCCTGGAGTCCAGGGACAGGCAACACTGAAGCTTTCTTT. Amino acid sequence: CAWSPGTGNTEAFF.

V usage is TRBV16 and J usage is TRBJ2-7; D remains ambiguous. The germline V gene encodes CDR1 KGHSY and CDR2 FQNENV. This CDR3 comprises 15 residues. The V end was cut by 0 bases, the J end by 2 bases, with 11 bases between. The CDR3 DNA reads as TGTGCCAGCAGCCAATCCCCAGGTGTACCCTACGAGCAGTACTTC. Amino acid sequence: CASSQSPGVPYEQYF.